This T cell receptor (beta chain) emerged from a study of blood T cell repertoires in COVID-19. Whole-study context: Sites in the United States, Italy and Spain provided acute and convalescent COVID-19 samples. Sample material is recorded as cDNA or gDNA derived from T cells, B-cell-depleted T cells, or PBMCs.

In the original analysis: For nucleated cells, counts were estimated from reference gene primer amplification. The method was immunoSEQ multiplex PCR; TCRdb's version includes in-frame clones alone and lacks a portion of them. V and J calls and clone size come straight from that table; D and trimming were deduced from the DNA. The table includes 150,000 or so clones, roughly 91% detected once. CDR3 size: 13 residues. The ends lost 7 bases at V and 8 bases at J; junction bases unmatched: 8. The germline CDR1 and CDR2 sequences are ENHRY and SYGVKD. The sample taken for sequencing was peripheral blood. V is TRBV10-3 and J is TRBJ2-1; TRBD2 agrees at 7 bases. This TCR was sampled from a woman aged 45-59 years with acute or convalescent COVID-19. CDR3 residues: CAINTGTIDEQFF. The CDR3 DNA reads TGTGCCATCAATACCGGGACTATCGATGAGCAGTTCTTC.